Below, one TCR beta chain is given with its context. Its recognized antigen is unknown. Base qualities are missing; no much larger clone stands one base away. The CDR3, cysteine through phenylalanine, is 14 amino acids long. Kept here is only the CDR3 DNA, which spans 42 bases and is read in frame from base 1. The V end loses 4 bases and the J end loses 0 bases, and a stretch of 9 bases separates them. According to the germline V gene, CDR1 reads SGDLS and CDR2 reads YYNGEE. The data stem from a study of CD4 T cells in relation to SARS-CoV-2 and coronaviruses (dated by TCRdb to the early 2020s). Background on the whole study: In the ViraFEST assay, PBMCs were cultured with antigen for about 11 days, after which TCR beta CDR3s were sequenced to identify clonal expansions specific to the antigen. The negative reference condition was either a culture with an HIV-1 Nef peptide pool or a culture with no peptide. Shared crossreactive spike epitopes were mapped to their HLA restriction using patient-derived lymphoblastoid cell lines. The study assessed, at the TCR clonotype level, memory CD4+ T cell crossreactivity between SARS-CoV-2 and common cold coronavirus spike proteins. The Adaptive Biotechnologies TCR-sequencing kit was used for samples from a few pre-COVID donors and for the naive versus memory experiments, whereas the other data were Illumina-based. For other donors in the study, expansion assays were sequenced with a different, Illumina-based TCR-beta assay. Findings and caveats that apply to the study as a whole: Roughly 64% of donors had memory CD4+ clonotypes that crossrecognized SARS-CoV-2 and at least one common cold coronavirus spike. Significantly weaker SARS-CoV-2-driven expansion was shown by crossreactive clones than by monoreactive clones, consistent with antigenic imprinting. Small numbers of patients and of tested TCRs limited the study. Pre-pandemic and post-infection samples were not both contributed by any donor, so tracing of the source of pre-existing responses was limited. Crossreactivity analysis was centred on spike protein, so crossreactivity against other viral proteins was not assessed.

Library generation was performed with the immunoSEQ multiplex PCR assay. As for the authors' bioinformatics: Preprocessing removed nonproductive sequences and CDR3s not starting with C, not ending with F or W, or shorter than 7 amino acids. Antigen-specific clonotypes were called with the MANAFEST web app on the basis of expansion relative to the reference and to other culture wells. A clone was considered positive if significant expansion relative to the reference culture was observed in 2 of 3 replicate wells at an FDR below 0.05. A further requirement for positive clones was significant expansion compared with all other tandem wells, along with an odds ratio above 5. CDR3 homology was measured as pairwise Levenshtein distance, computed with the stringdist R package after trimming three terminal residues from each end. TCRdb took this table from immuneACCESS and kept in-frame rearrangements with V and J called. Such tables lack part of the clones; where checked against another copy, unresolved V genes explain under half of the gap, and the rest is unexplained. V, J and clone size are those of that table, while D and trimming were read from the DNA. The sample has some 19,000 clones on record, about three quarters of them singletons. Jointly, the top ten make up about 23% of the sample.

CD4+ T cells from unexposed donors were collected before the COVID-19 pandemic (2011-2018). After around eleven days of culture, CD4+ T cells were isolated with the EasySep CD4+ T cell isolation kit. As cell numbers permitted, CD4+ T cells from unexposed donors were tested for reactivity to SARS-CoV-2 S and N and to four common cold coronavirus spike pools. PBMCs were cultured at a few million per well in IMDM supplemented with 5% human AB serum and 9 to 10 IU/ml IL-2. Half of the culture medium was replaced with fresh IL-2-containing medium on days 3 and 7. Triplicate replicate wells were generally used for each peptide culture condition. Leukapheresis product for the unexposed donors was purchased commercially. PBMCs were isolated from leukapheresis product or whole blood by Ficoll-Paque PLUS gradient centrifugation. PBMCs were either used fresh in the expansion assay or cryopreserved at -140 degrees C. The QIAamp Micro DNA Kit was used to extract genomic DNA from the CD4+ T cells.

Recombination joined TRBV9 with TRBJ2-3, with TRBD2 perhaps the D gene, on 6 matching bases. Input material: CD4+ T cells from PBMCs, cultured in vitro. The clonotype was recovered from a human donor in good health. The nucleotide sequence is given as TGTGCCAGCAGCAGGAGCGGGAGCACAGATACGCAGTATTTT. The encoded protein is CASSRSGSTDTQYF. Where the CDR3 stops, the reference TRBV9 and TRBJ2-3 genes take over; the full variable domain is DSGVTQTPKHLITATGQRVTLRCSPRSGDLSVYWYQQSLDQGLQFLIQYYNGEERAKGNILERFSAQQFPDLHSELNLSSLELGDSALYFCASSRSGSTDTQYFGPGTRLTVL.